The 22 T cell receptor beta chains below come from one sample, sequenced in a study of blood T cells in healthy people across ages. Sample-barcoded 5' priming and a J-beta primer mix drove a second PCR of about 7 to 11 cycles. TCRdb re-derived calls from the 5' RACE reads in MiXCR, one entry per CDR3 protein. Here the sample spans over 950,000 distinct CDR3 sequences, 35% to 40% being singletons. The material sequenced was blood. The origin of the receptors is a man younger than 35 in good health.

The chain carries TRBV27 and TRBJ1-1, with TRBD1 matching over 7 bases. Germline CDR1 and CDR2: MNHEY and SMNVEV (reference sequence). V was pared by 10 bases and J by 1 base, with 9 bases of the junction left unmatched. The CDR3 totals 14 residues. CDR3 in DNA: TGTGCCAACAGGCCGACAGGGTGGAACACTGAAGCTTTCTTT. This sequence encodes CANRPTGWNTEAFF.

This clonotype was detected a few times. The CDR3 spells CSGGTGRDTQYF. The CDR3 nucleotides are TGCAGCGGGGGGACCGGACGAGATACGCAGTATTTT. The genes are TRBV29-1 and TRBJ2-3; TRBD1 or TRBD2 may be the D gene (5 bases each). The germline CDR1 and CDR2 sequences are SQVTM and ANQGSEA. The CDR3 covers 12 residues. Trimming cost V 7 bases and J 5 bases, with 13 bases left between them.

V usage is TRBV4-2 and J usage is TRBJ2-7; D remains ambiguous. There are 14 residues in the CDR3. The germline gives CDR1 LGHNA, CDR2 YNFKEQ. The ends were cut back, 0 bases at V and 2 bases at J, with 8 bases in the middle. CDR3 region: CASSQDLAAYEQYF. The CDR3 DNA reads TGTGCCAGCAGCCAAGACTTGGCAGCCTACGAGCAGTACTTC.

CDR3 region: CSARDAGPDSPLHF. CDR3 coding DNA: TGCAGTGCTAGAGATGCAGGGCCTGATTCACCCCTCCACTTT. The chain employs TRBV20-1 and TRBJ1-6, with a tentative D call TRBD1 (5 bases). Trimming cost V 0 bases and J 8 bases, with 11 bases left between them. The CDR3 spans 14 residues. The V gene's germline CDR1 is DFQATT and CDR2 SNEGSKA (reference sequence).

In its sample, this clonotype was seen many times. This rearrangement joins TRBV4-3 to TRBJ1-2; a possible D gene is TRBD1 (5 bases). The CDR3 runs 15 residues. Trimming removed 1 base at V and 4 bases at J, with 13 bases between. Germline CDR1 and CDR2: LGHNA and YSLEER. CDR3 residues: CASSQVAGSSYGYTF. DNA for the CDR3: TGCGCCAGCAGCCAAGTCGCAGGGAGTTCCTATGGCTACACCTTC.

The CDR3 DNA sequence: TGCAGTGCTTCCGGGGGCCGCTATGAGCAGTTCTTC. It translates to CSASGGRYEQFF. V gene TRBV20-1 combines with J gene TRBJ2-1, with D perhaps assigned TRBD1 or TRBD2 (6 bases each). Germline V gene sequence: CDR1 DFQATT, CDR2 SNEGSKA (reference sequence). CDR3 length: 12 residues. With 5 bases removed from V and 8 bases from J, the gap between germline ends came to 13 bases.

This clonotype was found a few times. A read error may produce the germline difference seen at one junction end. The V call is TRBV12-3 or TRBV12-4, the J call TRBJ1-2; D is unclear. This CDR3 has 10 amino acids. The CDR3 sequence is CASGPSRYTF. In nucleotides, the CDR3 is TGCGCCAGCGGCCCTTCGCGCTACACCTTC.

DNA of the CDR3: TGCGCCAGCAGCCAAGACCCGAGGGACAGGGGGAACACCGGGGAGCTGTTTTTT. Its translation: CASSQDPRDRGNTGELFF. The chain combines TRBV4-1 with TRBJ2-2, with 10 nucleotides matching TRBD1. Germline assignment: CDR1 MGHRA and CDR2 YSYEKL. The V gene end was trimmed by 0 bases and the J gene end by 1 base; junction bases not matched to a gene: 5. The CDR3 covers 18 residues.

The rearrangement joins TRBV25-1 to TRBJ2-3, with D perhaps being TRBD1 or TRBD2 (5 bases each). Germline V gives CDR1 MGHDK, CDR2 SYGVNS. The CDR3 contains 14 residues. Trimming shortened V by 0 bases and J by 4 bases, and 8 bases separated the two germline ends. The CDR3 DNA reads as TGTGCCAGCAGTGAATATGGGACGCCAGATACGCAGTATTTT. Its translation: CASSEYGTPDTQYF.

This clonotype showed up just a few times. The V call is TRBV28, the J call TRBJ1-2; 9 bases match TRBD1. This CDR3 is 15 amino acids long. Germline assignment: CDR1 MDHEN and CDR2 SYDVKM. Losses at the gene ends were 5 bases for V and 5 bases for J; bases not matched to a gene: 9. The CDR3 loop is CASSRPGTGLYGYTF. The CDR3 DNA reads as TGTGCCAGCAGTCGTCCCGGGACAGGGCTTTATGGCTACACCTTC.

The chain combines TRBV12-3 or TRBV12-4 with TRBJ1-5; D might be TRBD1 (6 bases). The CDR3 has 16 amino acids. V lost 5 bases to trimming and J lost 0 bases, with 14 bases between them. CDR3 loop: CASSAPQGISNQPQHF. CDR3 DNA sequence: TGTGCCAGCAGTGCCCCGCAGGGGATTAGCAATCAGCCCCAGCATTTT.

The rearrangement links TRBV3-1 to TRBJ2-5, with 9 bases identical to TRBD1. Germline V lookup: CDR1 LGHDT, CDR2 YNNKEL (reference sequence). Germline trimming cut 3 bases from V and 4 bases from J; bases unmatched to any gene: 9. The CDR3 is 16 residues long. The CDR3 coding sequence is TGTGCCAGCAGCCAGGAAACGACAGGGGGATTAGAGACCCAGTACTTC. The encoded protein is CASSQETTGGLETQYF.

This clonotype turned up a few times. This rearrangement joins TRBV20-1 to TRBJ1-2, with 7 bases that match TRBD1. There are 15 residues in the CDR3. J gave up 5 bases and V 5 bases, and 14 bases lay outside the gene matches. In germline, CDR1 is DFQATT, CDR2 SNEGSKA (reference sequence). CDR3 nucleotide sequence: TGCAGTGCTGAGGGACAGCAGTCGAGTGGATATGGCTACACCTTC. This codes for CSAEGQQSSGYGYTF.

The chain uses TRBV20-1 and TRBJ2-2; D is perhaps TRBD1 (5 bases). Deletions cut 5 bases from V and 3 bases from J, with 7 bases between. The CDR3 is made up of 12 amino acids. Germline loops: CDR1 DFQATT, CDR2 SNEGSKA (reference sequence). The CDR3 loop reads CSAPGYTGELFF. The DNA for the CDR3 is TGCAGTGCTCCAGGGTACACCGGGGAGCTGTTTTTT.

This sequence joins TRBV27 and TRBJ2-1; 7 nucleotides align to TRBD1. This CDR3 region has 13 residues. With 4 bases clipped from V and 11 bases from J, the junction kept 8 bases outside the gene matches. From germline, CDR1 is MNHEY and CDR2 SMNVEV (reference sequence). The CDR3, as DNA: TGTGCCAGCAGTTCGCCAGGGGGAATACAGCAGTTCTTC. The encoded protein is CASSSPGGIQQFF.

The gene calls are TRBV4-1 and TRBJ2-6; D perhaps matches TRBD1 (5 bases). The ends were cut back, 4 bases at V and 0 bases at J, with 25 bases in the middle. The CDR3 is made up of 21 amino acids. Germline V gene lookup returns CDR1 MGHRA and CDR2 YSYEKL. The CDR3 DNA sequence: TGCGCCAGCAGCCCCCCCGGACATTTACAGAAAGATCGCTCTGGGGCCAACGTCCTGACTTTC. It is translated as CASSPPGHLQKDRSGANVLTF.

The V call is TRBV6-5, the J call TRBJ1-5; D unresolved. V lost 6 bases and J lost 2, with 11 bases in between. The CDR3 extends over 14 amino acids. CDR1 MNHEY and CDR2 SVGAGI come from the germline V gene. The CDR3 nucleotides are TGTGCCAGCAGACCGAAGGGAGGCAATCAGCCCCAGCATTTT. It specifies CASRPKGGNQPQHF.

This clonotype was recorded only once. The V and J genes are TRBV12-3 or TRBV12-4 and TRBJ2-3, with D perhaps matching TRBD2 (5 bases). The CDR3 runs to 15 residues. Deletions cut 2 bases from V and 3 bases from J, with 12 bases between. The CDR3, as DNA: TGTGCCAGCAGTTTAAGACTAACAGTAACAGATACGCAGTATTTT. Its protein is CASSLRLTVTDTQYF.

The sample holds a few counts of this clonotype. The chain is built from TRBV7-9 and TRBJ1-2; TRBD1 matches 9 bases. With 10 bases clipped from V and 0 bases from J, the junction kept 12 bases outside the gene matches. From germline, CDR1 is SEHNR and CDR2 FQNEAQ (reference sequence). This CDR3 is built from 16 residues. In DNA form, the CDR3 reads TGTGCCACCACCTTTAGACAGGGGGATACTAACTATGGCTACACCTTC. The encoded protein is CATTFRQGDTNYGYTF.

This rearrangement joins TRBV29-1 to TRBJ1-1, with TRBD1 matching 9 bases. The CDR3 totals 14 residues. In germline, CDR1 is SQVTM, CDR2 ANQGSEA. Unmatched junction bases numbered 6, after V lost 3 bases and J lost 4 bases. The chain's CDR3 is CSVERRDRVTEAFF. DNA of the CDR3: TGCAGCGTTGAGCGCCGGGACAGGGTCACTGAAGCTTTCTTT.

The chain uses TRBV9 and TRBJ2-3; D gene ambiguous. The CDR3 covers 14 residues. Germline V gene data show CDR1 as SGDLS and CDR2 as YYNGEE. V was trimmed by 2 bases and J by 0 bases, leaving 7 bases between them. This CDR3 reads CASSVIGSTDTQYF. The DNA of the CDR3 is TGTGCCAGCAGCGTTATCGGGAGCACAGATACGCAGTATTTT.

The V gene is TRBV20-1, the J gene TRBJ1-2; perhaps TRBD1 as D (5 bases). The CDR3 is 17 amino acids. Trimming cost V 2 bases and J 0 bases, with 19 bases left between them. The germline V gene encodes CDR1 DFQATT and CDR2 SNEGSKA (reference sequence). CDR3 sequence reads: CSARLGRDRSSNYGYTF. In DNA form, the CDR3 reads TGCAGTGCTAGACTTGGTCGGGACCGAAGCTCTAACTATGGCTACACCTTC.